The text below deals with one T cell receptor beta chain. This record comes from a study of blood T cell repertoires in COVID-19. Study details: PBMCs, B-cell-depleted T cells, or T cells were the source of the cDNA or gDNA that made up the material.

Assay: immunoSEQ multiplex PCR; the TCRdb copy retains only in-frame clones and omits some. The data contain fewer than 300,000 clones, 70% to 90% of them seen just once; the ten biggest clones take up approximately 2.6%. Trimming stripped 4 bases from V and 0 bases from J, with 14 bases between. The CDR3 runs 16 residues. CDR1 and CDR2 from the germline V gene are SGHRS and YFSETQ. V gene TRBV5-1 combines with J gene TRBJ2-1, with D perhaps matching TRBD2 (5 bases). Sequencing used peripheral blood. The sequence was obtained from a woman in her 70s with active or convalescent COVID-19. CDR3 sequence (DNA): TGCGCCAGCAGCCCACAGCGGCTTAGCTCCTACAATGAGCAGTTCTTC. It specifies CASSPQRLSSYNEQFF.